A single sample gave rise to the 3 T cell receptor gamma chains below, sequenced in a study of Vγ9Vδ2 T cells in congenital toxoplasmosis. Template-switch reverse transcription used TRGC- and TRDC-specific primers together in a single tube. Both the TRGC1 and TRGC2 constant genes were targeted by the TRGC primer. TCRdb redid clone calling on the reads using CATT. The table shows about 280 gamma-chain clones, with roughly 2% occurring only once. Sequenced sample: gamma-delta T cells from blood. These receptors came from a child younger than 10 born to a mother with Toxoplasma gondii infection during pregnancy, either congenitally infected or uninfected (not recorded which).

This clone occurred a few times. TCRdb lists a protein that is different at residue 6 from the translated DNA; the protein given here uses the DNA translation. This rearrangement joins TRGV3 to TRGJ1 or TRGJ2. Trimming took 2 bases from V and 1 from J; bases not matched to a gene: 5. The CDR3 loop spans 14 amino acids. Germline V gives CDR1 VTNTFY, CDR2 YDVSTARD (reference sequence). The chain's CDR3 is CATWDNPNYYKKLF. The CDR3 region has the DNA TGTGCCACCTGGGACAACCCAAATTATTATAAGAAACTCTTT.

This clone has more than one count but fewer than ten. TCRdb's protein, taken from a much larger clone, differs from this DNA's translation at residue 4, likely owing to a read error; the protein displayed comes from the DNA. V is TRGV5 and J is TRGJ1 or TRGJ2. Assignment of the J gene here rests on matching the DNA to germline, because TCRdb gives none. The CDR3 sequence is 15 residues long. Germline CDR1 is VINAFY and CDR2 is YDVSNSKD. The CDR3 here is CATRDTPRDYYKKLF. As DNA, the CDR3 is TGTGCCACCCGGGACACCCCCCGGGATTATTATAAGAAACTCTTT.

With respect to this clone: TCRdb assigns this DNA the protein of a much larger clone, which departs from its translation at residue 4; this likely reflects a read error, and the protein shown comes from translating the DNA. This chain uses TRGV8 with TRGJ1 or TRGJ2. The CDR3 contains 11 residues. Germline CDR1 is VENAVY and CDR2 is YDSYNSRV. CDR3 bases: TGTGCCACCAGGGATTCCATGGGGAAACTCTTT. Its translation: CATRDSMGKLF.